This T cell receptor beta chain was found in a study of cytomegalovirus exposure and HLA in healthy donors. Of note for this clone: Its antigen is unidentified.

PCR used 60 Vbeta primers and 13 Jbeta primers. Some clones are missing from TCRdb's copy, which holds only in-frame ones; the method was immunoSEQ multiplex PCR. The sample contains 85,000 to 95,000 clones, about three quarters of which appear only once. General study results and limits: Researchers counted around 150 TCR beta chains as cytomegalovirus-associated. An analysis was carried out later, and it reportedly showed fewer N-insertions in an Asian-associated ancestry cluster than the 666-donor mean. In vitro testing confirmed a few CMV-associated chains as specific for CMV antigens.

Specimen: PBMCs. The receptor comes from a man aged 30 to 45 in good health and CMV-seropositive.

This chain's CDR3 is CASSFGQPAEKLFF. CDR3 nucleotides: TGTGCCAGCAGTTTTGGACAGCCCGCTGAAAAACTGTTTTTT. The rearrangement links TRBV6-6 to TRBJ1-4; a possible D gene is TRBD1 (6 bases). The germline gives CDR1 MNHNY, CDR2 SVGAGI (reference sequence). V lost 4 bases, J lost 7 bases, and 13 bases lay in between. CDR3 size: 14 residues.